These 13 T cell receptor beta chains came from one sample sequenced in a study of Ad26.COV2.S vaccination and SARS-CoV-2 variants. TCRdb's copy holds only in-frame clones and misses some; the assay was immunoSEQ multiplex PCR. The data contain 300,000 to 400,000 clones, around 81% of them seen just once; the ten biggest clones take up approximately 2.1%. Sample treatment: some 20 received Ad26.COV2.S at low or high dose, single or two shots; about five received placebo; per-sample allocation not given. The samples date from day 63 after the first vaccine or placebo injection. The source was peripheral blood, collected in a trial of Ad26.COV2.S vaccine versus placebo. The origin of the receptors is a person aged 18-60 years who received the Ad26.COV2.S COVID-19 vaccine or a placebo.

As regards this clone: This sample also contains other DNA sequences that code for the same CDR3. V gene TRBV13 combines with J gene TRBJ1-1; D ambiguous. Germline V gives CDR1 PRHDT, CDR2 FYEKMQ (reference sequence). The CDR3 has 14 residues. The V end was cut by 0 bases, the J end by 0 bases, with 5 bases between. The chain's CDR3 is CASSLGRLNTEAFF. As DNA, the CDR3 is TGTGCCAGCAGCTTAGGGCGCTTGAACACTGAAGCTTTCTTT. Using reference TRBV13 and TRBJ1-1 for the parts outside the CDR3, the full variable domain is AAGVIQSPRHLIKEKRETATLKCYPIPRHDTVYWYQQGPGQDPQFLISFYEKMQSDKGSIPDRFSAQQFSDYHSELNMSSLELGDSALYFCASSLGRLNTEAFFGQGTRLTVV.

The chain has TRBV5-1 and TRBJ1-2, with D unresolved. V was shortened by 2 bases and J by 8 bases, with 13 bases between the two germline ends. The CDR3 is made up of 13 amino acids. The germline CDR1 and CDR2 sequences are SGHRS and YFSETQ. Here the CDR3 reads CASSFEAAWGYTF. CDR3 nucleotides: TGCGCCAGCAGCTTTGAAGCAGCTTGGGGCTACACCTTC.

V usage is TRBV6-5 and J usage is TRBJ1-5; D not certain. V dropped 6 bases and J dropped 4 bases, with 13 bases sitting between them. The CDR3 has 14 residues. From germline, CDR1 is MNHEY and CDR2 SVGAGI. The CDR3 sequence: CASSPGRLNQPQHF. CDR3 coding DNA: TGTGCCAGCAGCCCCGGACGGTTGAATCAGCCCCAGCATTTT.

The CDR3: CASSTTGVTNTEAFF. The CDR3 DNA sequence: TGCGCCAGCAGCACAACAGGGGTGACGAACACTGAAGCTTTCTTT. V is TRBV5-1 and J is TRBJ1-1; TRBD1 matches at 7 bases. This CDR3 spans 15 amino acids. Trimming removed 4 bases from V and 1 base from J; junction bases left unmatched: 7. Looked up from germline, CDR1 is SGHRS and CDR2 is YFSETQ.

The V and J genes are TRBV10-3 and TRBJ1-1, with D tentatively TRBD1 (5 bases). V was cut by 10 bases and J by 6 bases, with 18 bases left in between. Germline values: CDR1 ENHRY, CDR2 SYGVKD. This CDR3 spans 13 amino acids. Here the CDR3 reads CATGDLGVAEAFF. CDR3 nucleotide sequence: TGTGCCACCGGGGACCTGGGCGTCGCTGAAGCTTTCTTT.

V usage is TRBV2 and J usage is TRBJ1-2; no firm D call. The V and J ends lost 7 bases and 8 bases respectively, with 14 bases between them. The CDR3 length is 12 residues. Germline values: CDR1 SNHLY, CDR2 FYNNEI. The CDR3 coding sequence is TGTGCCAGCACCCAGGTCGAGCGAGGCTACACCTTC. Its translation is CASTQVERGYTF.

J is TRBJ1-1 and V is TRBV15, with D perhaps matching TRBD1 (5 bases). The germline V gene encodes CDR1 LNHNV and CDR2 YYDKDF (reference sequence). V was clipped by 2 bases and J by 1 base, with 11 bases between them. The CDR3 extends over 15 amino acids. In nucleotides, the CDR3 is TGTGCCACCAGCAGAACAATTACAGGGAACACTGAAGCTTTCTTT. Its translation: CATSRTITGNTEAFF.

CDR3 sequence (DNA): TGTGCCAGCAGCGACAGGAGGGGCAATCAGCCCCAGCATTTT. It is translated as CASSDRRGNQPQHF. The chain couples TRBV7-2 to TRBJ1-5, with a possible D match to TRBD1 (6 bases). Trimming removed 5 bases at V and 2 bases at J, with 10 bases between. Per the germline V gene, CDR1 is SGHTA and CDR2 is FQGNSA. The CDR3 runs to 14 residues. The full variable domain, its missing parts supplied by reference TRBV7-2 and TRBJ1-5, is GAGVSQSPSNKVTEKGKDVELRCDPISGHTALYWYRQSLGQGLEFLIYFQGNSAPDKSGLPSDRFSAERTGGSVSTLTIQRTQQEDSAVYLCASSDRRGNQPQHFGDGTRLSIL.

The genes are TRBV10-3 and TRBJ2-5; TRBD1 is a possible D gene (6 bases). V dropped 3 bases and J dropped 5 bases, with 10 bases sitting between them. Germline V lookup: CDR1 ENHRY, CDR2 SYGVKD. The CDR3 runs 13 residues. Here the CDR3 DNA reads TGTGCCATCAGTGACTACAGGGAGGAGACCCAGTACTTC. Protein sequence: CAISDYREETQYF.

This chain uses TRBV9 with TRBJ1-4; D is unclear. V was cut by 4 bases and J by 8 bases, with 15 bases left in between. This CDR3 is 14 amino acids long. Germline-derived CDR1 and CDR2 are SGDLS and YYNGEE. CDR3 sequence: CASSTGWAREKLFF. In DNA, the CDR3 is TGTGCCAGCAGCACCGGGTGGGCCCGGGAAAAACTGTTTTTT.

The J gene is TRBJ2-1, the V gene TRBV19, with 8 nucleotides matching TRBD2. V lost 5 bases and J lost 4; bases outside the gene matches: 10. Germline CDR1 reads LNHDA; CDR2 reads SQIVND (reference sequence). CDR3 length: 16 residues. CDR3: CASSPFNGGAYNEQFF. CDR3 bases: TGTGCCAGTAGTCCATTTAACGGGGGGGCGTACAATGAGCAGTTCTTC.

V usage is TRBV5-1 and J usage is TRBJ2-7; D ambiguous. Germline assignment: CDR1 SGHRS and CDR2 YFSETQ. The V end was cut by 0 bases, the J end by 3 bases, with 10 bases between. There are 14 residues in the CDR3. This CDR3 reads CASSLAGPNYEQYF. In nucleotides, the CDR3 is TGCGCCAGCAGCTTGGCCGGGCCCAACTACGAGCAGTACTTC. The complete variable domain, with remaining parts taken from reference TRBV5-1 and TRBJ2-7, reads KAGVTQTPRYLIKTRGQQVTLSCSPISGHRSVSWYQQTPGQGLQFLFEYFSETQRNKGNFPGRFSGRQFSNSRSEMNVSTLELGDSALYLCASSLAGPNYEQYFGPGTRLTVT.

The V and J genes are TRBV9 and TRBJ1-1; D gene uncertain. Trimming cost V 4 bases and J 3 bases, with 16 bases left between them. The CDR3 has 15 residues. CDR1 SGDLS and CDR2 YYNGEE come from the germline V gene. CDR3 region: CASSLSHLGDTEAFF. The CDR3 region has the DNA TGTGCCAGCAGCTTATCACACCTTGGGGACACTGAAGCTTTCTTT.